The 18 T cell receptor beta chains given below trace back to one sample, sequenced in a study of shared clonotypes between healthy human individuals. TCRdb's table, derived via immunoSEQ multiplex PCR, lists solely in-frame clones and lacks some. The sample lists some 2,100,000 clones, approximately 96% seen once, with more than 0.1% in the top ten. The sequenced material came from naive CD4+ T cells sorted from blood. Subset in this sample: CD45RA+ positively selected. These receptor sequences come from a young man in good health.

The CDR3 loop is CASSPTGTGDSPLHF. DNA for the CDR3: TGCGCCAGCAGCCCGACCGGCACCGGGGATTCACCCCTCCACTTT. This chain links TRBV5-1 with TRBJ1-6; no clear D. The V end lost 4 bases, the J end lost 8 bases, and 16 bases lay between the germline ends. The V gene's germline CDR1 is SGHRS and CDR2 YFSETQ. The CDR3 totals 15 residues.

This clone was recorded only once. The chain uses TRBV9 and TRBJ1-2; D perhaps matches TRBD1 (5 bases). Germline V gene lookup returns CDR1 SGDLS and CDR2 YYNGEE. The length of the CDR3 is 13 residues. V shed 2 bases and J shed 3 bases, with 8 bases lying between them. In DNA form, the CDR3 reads TGTGCCAGCAGCGTCTCCAGGGACTATGGCTACACCTTC. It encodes CASSVSRDYGYTF.

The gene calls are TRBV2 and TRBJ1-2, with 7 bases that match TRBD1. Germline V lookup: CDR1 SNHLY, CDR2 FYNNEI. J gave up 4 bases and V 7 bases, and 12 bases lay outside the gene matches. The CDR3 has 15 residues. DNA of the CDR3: TGTGCCAGCAATAACGGACAGGCCGCCCTCTATGGCTACACCTTC. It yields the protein CASNNGQAALYGYTF.

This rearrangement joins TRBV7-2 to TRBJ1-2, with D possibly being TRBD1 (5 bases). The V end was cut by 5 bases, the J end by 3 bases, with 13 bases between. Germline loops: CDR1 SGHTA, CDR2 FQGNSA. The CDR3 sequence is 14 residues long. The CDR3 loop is CASSDGAGHYGYTF. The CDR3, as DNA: TGTGCCAGCAGCGACGGGGCCGGGCACTATGGCTACACCTTC.

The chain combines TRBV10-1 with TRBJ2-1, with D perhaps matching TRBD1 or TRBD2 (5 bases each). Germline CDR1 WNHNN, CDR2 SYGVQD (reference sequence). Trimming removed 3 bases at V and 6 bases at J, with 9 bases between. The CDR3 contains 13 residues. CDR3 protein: CASSDNGGNEQFF. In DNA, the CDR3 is TGCGCCAGCAGTGATAATGGGGGCAATGAGCAGTTCTTC.

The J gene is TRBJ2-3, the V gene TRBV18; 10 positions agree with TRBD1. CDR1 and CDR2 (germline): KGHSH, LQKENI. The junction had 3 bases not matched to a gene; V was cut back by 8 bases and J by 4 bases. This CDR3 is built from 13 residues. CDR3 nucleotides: TGTGCCAGCGCCGGACAGGGGGCAGATACGCAGTATTTT. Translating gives CASAGQGADTQYF. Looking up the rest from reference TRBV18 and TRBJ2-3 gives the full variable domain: NAGVMQNPRHLVRRRGQEARLRCSPMKGHSHVYWYRQLPEEGLKFMVYLQKENIIDESGMPKERFSAEFPKEGPSILRIQQVVRGDSAAYFCASAGQGADTQYFGPGTRLTVL.

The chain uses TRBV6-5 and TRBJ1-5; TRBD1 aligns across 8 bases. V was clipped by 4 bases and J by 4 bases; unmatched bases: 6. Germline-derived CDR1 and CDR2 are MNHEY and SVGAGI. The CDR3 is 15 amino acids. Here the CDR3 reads CASSSLDRANQPQHF. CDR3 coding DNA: TGTGCCAGCAGTTCTCTGGACAGGGCAAATCAGCCCCAGCATTTT.

The CDR3 nucleotides are TGTGCCAGCAGCCCAGAATTAGGAGATACGCAGTATTTT. It translates to CASSPELGDTQYF. This chain joins TRBV9 and TRBJ2-3; D is ambiguous. V was cut by 4 bases and J by 5 bases, with 11 bases left in between. This CDR3 has 13 amino acids. Germline V CDR1 and CDR2: SGDLS, YYNGEE.

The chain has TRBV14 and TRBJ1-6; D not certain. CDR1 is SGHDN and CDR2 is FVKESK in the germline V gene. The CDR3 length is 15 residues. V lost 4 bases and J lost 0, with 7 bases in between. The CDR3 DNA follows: TGTGCCAGCAGCCCCTCGGGCTCCTATAATTCACCCCTCCACTTT. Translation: CASSPSGSYNSPLHF. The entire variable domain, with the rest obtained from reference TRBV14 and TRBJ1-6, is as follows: EAGVTQFPSHSVIEKGQTVTLRCDPISGHDNLYWYRRVMGKEIKFLLHFVKESKQDESGMPNNRFLAERTGGTYSTLKVQPAELEDSGVYFCASSPSGSYNSPLHFGNGTRLTVT.

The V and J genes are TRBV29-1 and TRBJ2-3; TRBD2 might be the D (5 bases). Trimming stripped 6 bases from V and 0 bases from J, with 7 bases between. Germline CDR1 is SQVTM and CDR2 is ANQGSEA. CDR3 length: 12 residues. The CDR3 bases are TGCAGCGTAGCGGATAGCACAGATACGCAGTATTTT. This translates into CSVADSTDTQYF.

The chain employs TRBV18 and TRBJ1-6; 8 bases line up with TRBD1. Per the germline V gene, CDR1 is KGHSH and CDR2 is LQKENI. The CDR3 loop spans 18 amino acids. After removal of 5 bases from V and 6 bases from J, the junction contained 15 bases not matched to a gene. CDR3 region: CASSSGQGGTLINSPLHF. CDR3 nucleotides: TGTGCCAGCTCATCTGGACAGGGTGGGACACTAATTAATTCACCCCTCCACTTT.

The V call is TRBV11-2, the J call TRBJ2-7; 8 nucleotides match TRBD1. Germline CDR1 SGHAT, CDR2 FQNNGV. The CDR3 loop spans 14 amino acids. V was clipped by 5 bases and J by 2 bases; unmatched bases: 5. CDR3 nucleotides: TGTGCCAGCAGCCCCCCAGGGGGCGCCTACGAGCAGTACTTC. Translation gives CASSPPGGAYEQYF.

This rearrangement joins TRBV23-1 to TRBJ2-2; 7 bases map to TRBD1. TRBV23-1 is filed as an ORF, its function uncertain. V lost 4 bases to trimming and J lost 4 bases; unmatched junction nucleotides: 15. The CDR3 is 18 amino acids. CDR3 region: CASSLKRDRERSTGELFF. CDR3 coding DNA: TGCGCCAGCAGTCTTAAGAGAGACAGGGAAAGGAGCACCGGGGAGCTGTTTTTT.

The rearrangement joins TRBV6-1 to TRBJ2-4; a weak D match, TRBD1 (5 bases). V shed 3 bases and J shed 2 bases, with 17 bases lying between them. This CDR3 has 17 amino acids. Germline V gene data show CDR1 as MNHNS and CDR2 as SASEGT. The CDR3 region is CASSELSGLGSKNIQYF. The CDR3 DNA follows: TGTGCCAGCAGTGAGTTATCAGGGTTAGGGTCCAAAAACATTCAGTACTTC.

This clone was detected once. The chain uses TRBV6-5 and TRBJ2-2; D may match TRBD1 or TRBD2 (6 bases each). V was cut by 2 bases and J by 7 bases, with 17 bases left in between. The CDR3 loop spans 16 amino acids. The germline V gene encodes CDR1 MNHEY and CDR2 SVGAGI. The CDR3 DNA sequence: TGTGCCAGCAGTTACAAGGAGGGGGTAAAGGGCGGGGAGCTGTTTTTT. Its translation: CASSYKEGVKGGELFF.

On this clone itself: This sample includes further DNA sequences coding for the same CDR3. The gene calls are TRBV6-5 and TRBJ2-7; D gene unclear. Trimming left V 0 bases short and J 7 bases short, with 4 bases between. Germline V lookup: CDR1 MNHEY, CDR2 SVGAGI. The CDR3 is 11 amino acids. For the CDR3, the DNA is TGTGCCAGCAGTTACTCGTCGGAGCAGTACTTC. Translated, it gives CASSYSSEQYF.

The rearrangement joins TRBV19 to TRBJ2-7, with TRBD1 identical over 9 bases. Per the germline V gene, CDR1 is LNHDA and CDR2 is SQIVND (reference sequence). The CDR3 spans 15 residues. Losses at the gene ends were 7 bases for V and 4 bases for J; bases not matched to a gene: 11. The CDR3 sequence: CASKEAGTGMYEQYF. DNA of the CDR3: TGTGCCAGTAAAGAGGCCGGGACAGGGATGTACGAGCAGTACTTC.

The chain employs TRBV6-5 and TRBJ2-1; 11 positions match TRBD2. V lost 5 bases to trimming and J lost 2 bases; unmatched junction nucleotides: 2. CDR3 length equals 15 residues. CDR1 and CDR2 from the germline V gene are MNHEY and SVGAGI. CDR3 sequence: CASSLAGGPYNEQFF. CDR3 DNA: TGTGCCAGCAGTCTAGCGGGGGGCCCCTACAATGAGCAGTTCTTC.